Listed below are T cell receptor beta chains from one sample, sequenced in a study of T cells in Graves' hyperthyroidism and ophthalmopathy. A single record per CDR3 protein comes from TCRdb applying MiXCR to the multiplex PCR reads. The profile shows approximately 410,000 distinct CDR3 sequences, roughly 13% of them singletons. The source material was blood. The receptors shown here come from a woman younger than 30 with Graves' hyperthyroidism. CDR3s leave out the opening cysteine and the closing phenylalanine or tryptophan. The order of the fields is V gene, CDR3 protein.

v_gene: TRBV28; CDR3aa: ASKGSSYEQY
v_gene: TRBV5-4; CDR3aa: ASSLAGGVAEQY
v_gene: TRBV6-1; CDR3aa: ASSDPSGLYNEQF
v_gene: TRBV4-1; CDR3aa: ASSHDRNYEQY
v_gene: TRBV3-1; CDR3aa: ASSQDIGGSWTDTQY
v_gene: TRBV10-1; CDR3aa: ASSESILAGAPEQY
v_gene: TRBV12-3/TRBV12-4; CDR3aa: ASTMGLAKNIQY
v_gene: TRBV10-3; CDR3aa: AISESARGAGYT
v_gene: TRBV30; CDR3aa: AWSVVRRKNIQY
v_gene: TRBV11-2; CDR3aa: ASSPQWMGTEAF
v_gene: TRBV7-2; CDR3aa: ASSAPHKIYNSPLH
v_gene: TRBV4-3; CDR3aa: ASSQGGEGGETQY
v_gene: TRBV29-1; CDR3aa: SYRQGMAEAF
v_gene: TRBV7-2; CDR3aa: ASSLGQRPNTGELF
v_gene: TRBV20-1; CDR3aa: SARPQNEQY
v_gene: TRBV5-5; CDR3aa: ASSLSPWTETYGYT
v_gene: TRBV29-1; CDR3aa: SVSGPHSTDTQY
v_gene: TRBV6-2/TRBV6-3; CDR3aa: ASSSHGTDNYNEQF
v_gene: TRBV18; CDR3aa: ASSPIGRQGAHEQY
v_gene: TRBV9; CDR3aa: ASSVGTGTNEQY
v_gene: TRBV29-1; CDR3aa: SVAGTSGRTGDEQF
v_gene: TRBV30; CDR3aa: AWSSGVGNSPLH
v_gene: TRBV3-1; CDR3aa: ASSHGRGQGAYEQY